One and the same sample provided the 21 T cell receptor beta chains below, sequenced in a study of tumor and adjacent non-tumor tissue in lung cancer. A modified ARM-PCR protocol with three rounds of nested PCR amplified TCRbeta. Via MiXCR, TCRdb re-called the multiplex PCR reads, giving one row per CDR3 protein. The sample lists 78,000 or so distinct CDR3 sequences; 75% to 90% were seen once. The template was RNA from unsorted bulk tissue. The source material was lung tumor tissue. Every receptor here comes from a woman between 50 and 59 years old with non-small cell lung cancer.

The V gene is TRBV7-2, the J gene TRBJ2-1; 9 bases are a match to TRBD2. This CDR3 has 15 residues. The germline CDR1 and CDR2 sequences are SGHTA and FQGNSA. J lost 4 bases, V lost 4 bases, and 5 bases had no gene match. The CDR3 DNA follows: TGTGCCAGCAGCTCAACTAGCGGGCAATACAATGAGCAGTTCTTC. This encodes CASSSTSGQYNEQFF.

Notes on this clonotype: One junction end does not reproduce the germline sequence, and a read error may be involved. The chain joins TRBV5-4 to TRBJ1-6, with 8 bases identical to TRBD1. CDR3 length equals 15 residues. The germline CDR1 and CDR2 sequences are SGHNT and YYREEE (reference sequence). The CDR3 bases are TGTGCCGGCAGCTTGAACAGGGGGGCTGTTTCACCCCTCCACTTT. This gives the protein CAGSLNRGAVSPLHF. Based on the CDR3 plus reference TRBV5-4 and TRBJ1-6, the full variable domain is ETGVTQSPTHLIKTRGQQVTLRCSSQSGHNTVSWYQQALGQGPQFIFQYYREEENGRGNFPPRFSGLQFPNYSSELNVNALELDDSALYLCAGSLNRGAVSPLHFGNGTRLTVT.

With regard to this clonotype: An end of the junction does not agree with germline; a read error may underlie this. The V gene is TRBV6-1, the J gene TRBJ1-5, with D possibly being TRBD1 (6 bases). The CDR3 extends over 13 amino acids. Germline values: CDR1 MNHNS, CDR2 SASEGT. CDR3 DNA sequence: TGCGCCAACAGCCCGGACAGAGATCAGCCCCAGCATTTT. This gives the protein CANSPDRDQPQHF.

Worth noting for this clonotype: Because it lacks the conserved phenylalanine or tryptophan at the end, this CDR3 is likely a read error. In DNA, the CDR3 is TGCAGTGCTGCCCAGGAAGTGGGGAGAAATTCACCCCTCCACGTT. It translates to CSAAQEVGRNSPLHV. This chain connects TRBV20-1 to TRBJ1-6; D uncertain. The CDR3 spans 15 residues. Germline V gene data show CDR1 as DFQATT and CDR2 as SNEGSKA (reference sequence). V was clipped by 5 bases and J by 7 bases, with 18 bases between them.

As concerns this clonotype: This CDR3 fails to terminate in the conserved phenylalanine or tryptophan, so it likely reflects a read error. The V and J genes are TRBV20-1 and TRBJ2-7, with D possibly being TRBD1 (6 bases). Germline V lookup: CDR1 DFQATT, CDR2 SNEGSKA (reference sequence). Trimming left V 6 bases short and J 0 bases short, with 15 bases between. This CDR3 has 14 amino acids. As DNA, the CDR3 is TGCAGTGCAGAAGACAGGTCTGTCTCCTACGAGCAGTACTCC. It codes for CSAEDRSVSYEQYS.

Comments on this clonotype: A much larger clone differs from this one at a single base, so this may be a read error. V is TRBV5-1 and J is TRBJ2-5; 7 nucleotides line up with TRBD2. This CDR3 is built from 22 residues. Germline V gene lookup returns CDR1 SGHRS and CDR2 YFSETQ. Germline trimming cut 3 bases from V and 5 bases from J; bases unmatched to any gene: 31. CDR3 bases: TGCGCCAGCAGCTCGCCTAGACCTACTAGAGAAGGTTTTGCGGGAGTGAGGGAGACCCAGTACTTC. Residues: CASSSPRPTREGFAGVRETQYF.

The chain couples TRBV5-1 to TRBJ2-7; D gene uncertain. Deletions cut 1 base from V and 5 bases from J, with 13 bases between. Germline CDR1 reads SGHRS; CDR2 reads YFSETQ. This CDR3 contains 14 residues. The CDR3 DNA reads TGCGCCAGCAGCTTGAGCGACACGCTCAACGAGCAGTACTTC. It is translated as CASSLSDTLNEQYF.

As regards this clonotype: Because it lacks the conserved phenylalanine or tryptophan at the end, this CDR3 is likely a read error. This chain connects TRBV4-1 to TRBJ1-5; D is unresolved. The CDR3 totals 15 residues. V was trimmed by 3 bases and J by 0 bases, leaving 9 bases between them. Germline-derived CDR1 and CDR2 are MGHRA and YSYEKL. The CDR3 reads CASSHDHVSNQPQHL. CDR3 DNA: TGCGCCAGCAGCCATGATCATGTTAGCAATCAGCCCCAGCATTTA.

This chain joins TRBV5-1 and TRBJ2-7; weak D call: TRBD2 (6 bases). V lost 6 bases and J lost 3, with 16 bases in between. CDR1 SGHRS and CDR2 YFSETQ come from the germline V gene. The CDR3 covers 14 residues. CDR3 loop: CASTFGGSIYEQYF. DNA of the CDR3: TGCGCCAGCACTTTCGGGGGAAGTATCTACGAGCAGTACTTC.

In the case of this clonotype: Being one base from a much bigger clone, this may be a read error. J is TRBJ2-5 and V is TRBV28; 11 nucleotides line up with TRBD2. The CDR3 is 17 amino acids. Germline V gene lookup returns CDR1 MDHEN and CDR2 SYDVKM. The CDR3 nucleotides are TGTGCCAACAGTCCACCTCGACTAGCGGGATTTCAAGAGACCCAGTACTTC. This encodes CANSPPRLAGFQETQYF. Full variable domain (missing parts from reference TRBV28 and TRBJ2-5): DVKVTQSSRYLVKRTGEKVFLECVQDMDHENMFWYRQDPGLGLRLIYFSYDVKMKEKGDIPEGYSVSREKKERFSLILESASTNQTSMYLCANSPPRLAGFQETQYFGPGTRLLVL.

The chain joins TRBV29-1 to TRBJ2-1; D uncertain. The germline V gene encodes CDR1 SQVTM and CDR2 ANQGSEA. The V and J ends lost 7 bases and 11 bases respectively, with 18 bases between them. This CDR3 comprises 12 residues. As DNA, the CDR3 is TGCAGCGCTCAGATTAACGGAACCAAGCAGTTCTTC. Translating it yields CSAQINGTKQFF.

On this clonotype itself: One end of the junction varies from germline; a read error may be responsible. This rearrangement joins TRBV4-2 to TRBJ2-7, with 9 bases identical to TRBD2. Germline lookup yields CDR1 LGHNA and CDR2 YNFKEQ. CDR3 length: 15 amino acids. The CDR3 region is CASASRLADSYERYF. In DNA form, the CDR3 reads TGTGCCAGCGCCTCCAGACTAGCGGACTCCTACGAGCGGTACTTC.

This clonotype appeared many times. This rearrangement joins TRBV6-5 to TRBJ2-1, with D maybe TRBD2 (5 bases). V lost 5 bases and J 9 bases, leaving 20 bases between the germline ends. From germline, CDR1 is MNHEY and CDR2 SVGAGI. The CDR3 is made up of 15 amino acids. CDR3 protein: CASSVRAGGLSEQFF. The CDR3 DNA reads TGTGCCAGCAGTGTGAGGGCAGGCGGGCTTAGTGAGCAGTTCTTC.

The chain is built from TRBV10-3 and TRBJ2-7; 8 nucleotides agree with TRBD1. The V and J ends lost 5 bases and 1 base, in that order; junction bases with no gene match: 7. CDR3 length: 15 residues. The germline V gene has CDR1 ENHRY and CDR2 SYGVKD. CDR3 bases: TGTGCCATCAGTCCCAGGACAGGGAAATCCTACGAGCAGTACTTC. Protein: CAISPRTGKSYEQYF.

For this clonotype: With a much larger clone just one base away, this may be a read error. This chain's CDR3 is CASSLAPTAGNTIYF. The CDR3 bases are TGTGCCAGCAGCTTAGCACCGACAGCTGGAAACACCATATATTTT. The J gene is TRBJ1-3, the V gene TRBV5-6; possible D gene TRBD1, 5 bases. The germline gives CDR1 SGHDT, CDR2 YYEEEE. V shed 2 bases and J shed 2 bases, with 11 bases lying between them. The CDR3 spans 15 residues.

In regard to this clonotype: A junction boundary mismatches the germline segment, possibly from a read error. This chain's CDR3 is CTSSQDPTSDQPQHF. The CDR3 DNA is TGCACCAGCAGCCAAGACCCGACAAGTGATCAGCCCCAGCATTTT. This chain connects TRBV4-1 to TRBJ1-5; unclear D gene. The CDR3 consists of 15 residues. Germline V CDR1 and CDR2: MGHRA, YSYEKL.

On this clonotype itself: Germline is not matched at one junction end, which may reflect a read error. The genes are TRBV11-2 and TRBJ2-7, with 9 nucleotides matching TRBD2. CDR1 and CDR2 from the germline V gene are SGHAT and FQNNGV. CDR3 size: 14 residues. The CDR3 spells CACSLVGGGDERYF. CDR3 sequence (DNA): TGTGCCTGCAGCTTAGTGGGCGGGGGGGACGAGCGGTACTTC.

Points on this clonotype: A read error may be the cause here, since a much bigger clone is one base away. The rearrangement joins TRBV2 to TRBJ2-3; D ambiguous. CDR1 is SNHLY, CDR2 FYNNEI, per germline. The CDR3 has 12 residues. CDR3 loop: CASRPDTDTEYF. The CDR3 nucleotides read TGTGCCAGCAGGCCTGACACAGATACGGAGTATTTT.

This clonotype was counted a single time. One end of the junction fails to match germline, which may point to a read error. The gene calls are TRBV20-1 and TRBJ2-7; TRBD2 agrees at 8 bases. The CDR3 loop spans 14 amino acids. CDR1 and CDR2 (germline): DFQATT, SNEGSKA (reference sequence). The CDR3 sequence: CSADSTGTRRQQYF. CDR3 sequence (DNA): TGCAGTGCAGACTCAACCGGGACTAGGCGCCAGCAGTATTTC.

With regard to this clonotype: Germline and junction disagree at one end, which may indicate a read error. The chain carries TRBV12-3 or TRBV12-4 and TRBJ2-3; tentative D call: TRBD2 (6 bases). The CDR3 is made up of 15 amino acids. The CDR3 spells CASSSVAESRDTQYF. For the CDR3, the DNA is TGTGCCAGTAGCTCAGTAGCGGAGAGCAGAGATACGCAGTATTTT.

A word on this clonotype: The CDR3 does not end in the conserved phenylalanine or tryptophan, so this is likely a read error. V usage is TRBV11-2 and J usage is TRBJ2-3, with TRBD2 matching 14 bases. Germline V CDR1 and CDR2: SGHAT, FQNNGV. There are 17 residues in the CDR3. The CDR3 nucleotides are TGTACCCGCTGCTTGGACCCGGGACTAGCGGGAGCAGATACGCAGTATTAT. It yields the protein CTRCLDPGLAGADTQYY.